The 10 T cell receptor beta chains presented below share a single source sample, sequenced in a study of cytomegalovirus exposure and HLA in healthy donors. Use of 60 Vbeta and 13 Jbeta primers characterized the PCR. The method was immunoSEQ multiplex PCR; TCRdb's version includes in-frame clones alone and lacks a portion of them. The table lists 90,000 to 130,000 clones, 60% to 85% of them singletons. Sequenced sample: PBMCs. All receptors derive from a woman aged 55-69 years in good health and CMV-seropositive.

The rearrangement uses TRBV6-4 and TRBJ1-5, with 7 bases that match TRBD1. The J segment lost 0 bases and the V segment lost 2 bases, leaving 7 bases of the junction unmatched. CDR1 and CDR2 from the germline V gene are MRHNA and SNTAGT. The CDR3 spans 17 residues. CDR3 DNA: TGTGCCAGCAGTGACGATAGACAGGGACATAGCAATCAGCCCCAGCATTTT. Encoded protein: CASSDDRQGHSNQPQHF.

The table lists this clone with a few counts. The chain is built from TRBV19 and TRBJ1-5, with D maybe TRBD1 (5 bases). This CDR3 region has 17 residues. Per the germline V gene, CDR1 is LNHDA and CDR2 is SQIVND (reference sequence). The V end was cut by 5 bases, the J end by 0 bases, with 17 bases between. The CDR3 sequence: CASSPERQQYSNQPQHF. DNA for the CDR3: TGTGCCAGTAGTCCTGAGCGACAGCAATATAGCAATCAGCCCCAGCATTTT.

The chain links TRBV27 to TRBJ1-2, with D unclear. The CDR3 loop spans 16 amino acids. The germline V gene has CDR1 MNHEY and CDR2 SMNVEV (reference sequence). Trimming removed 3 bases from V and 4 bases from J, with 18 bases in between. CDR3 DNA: TGTGCCAGCAGTTTTGGCCCTCCAGGTGGCCCCTATGGCTACACCTTC. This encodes CASSFGPPGGPYGYTF.

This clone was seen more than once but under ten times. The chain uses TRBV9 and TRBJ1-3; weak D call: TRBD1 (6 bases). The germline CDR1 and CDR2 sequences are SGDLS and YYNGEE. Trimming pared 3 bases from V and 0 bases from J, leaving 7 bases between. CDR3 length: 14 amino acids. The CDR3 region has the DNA TGTGCCAGCAGCGAAGGGGGCTCTGGAAACACCATATATTTT. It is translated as CASSEGGSGNTIYF.

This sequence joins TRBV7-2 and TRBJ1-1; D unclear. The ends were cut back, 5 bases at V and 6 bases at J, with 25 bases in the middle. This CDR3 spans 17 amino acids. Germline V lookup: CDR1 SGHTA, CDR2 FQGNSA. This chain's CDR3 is CASSPRPHNLLASEAFF. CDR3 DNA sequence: TGTGCCAGCAGCCCCAGACCCCATAACTTGTTAGCTTCTGAAGCTTTCTTT.

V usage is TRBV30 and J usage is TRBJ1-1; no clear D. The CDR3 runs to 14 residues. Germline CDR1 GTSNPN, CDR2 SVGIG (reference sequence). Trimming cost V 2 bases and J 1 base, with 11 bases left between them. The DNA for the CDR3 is TGTGCCTGGAGTAGCATTCGGGGGAACACTGAAGCTTTCTTT. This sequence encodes CAWSSIRGNTEAFF.

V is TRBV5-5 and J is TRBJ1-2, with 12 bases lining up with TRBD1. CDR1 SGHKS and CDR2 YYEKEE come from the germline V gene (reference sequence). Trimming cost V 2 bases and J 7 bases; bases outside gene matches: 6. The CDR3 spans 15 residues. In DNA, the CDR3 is TGTGCCAGCAGCTTACCGGGACAGGGGGCAGGTGGCTACACCTTC. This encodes CASSLPGQGAGGYTF. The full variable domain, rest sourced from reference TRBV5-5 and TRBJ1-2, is DAGVTQSPTHLIKTRGQQVTLRCSPISGHKSVSWYQQVLGQGPQFIFQYYEKEERGRGNFPDRFSARQFPNYSSELNVNALLLGDSALYLCASSLPGQGAGGYTFGSGTRLTVV.

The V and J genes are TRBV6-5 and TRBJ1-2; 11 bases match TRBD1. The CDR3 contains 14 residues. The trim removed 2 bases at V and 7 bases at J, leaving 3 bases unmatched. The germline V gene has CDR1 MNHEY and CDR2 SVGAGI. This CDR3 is CASSYTGTGGGYTF. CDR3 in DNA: TGTGCCAGCAGTTACACCGGGACAGGGGGTGGCTACACCTTC.

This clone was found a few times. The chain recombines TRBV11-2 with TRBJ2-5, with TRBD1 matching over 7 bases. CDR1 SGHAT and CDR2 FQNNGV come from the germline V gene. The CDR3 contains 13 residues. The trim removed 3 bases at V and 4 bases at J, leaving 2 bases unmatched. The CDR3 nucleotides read TGTGCCAGCAGCTTTTACAGGGGAGAGACCCAGTACTTC. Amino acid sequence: CASSFYRGETQYF.

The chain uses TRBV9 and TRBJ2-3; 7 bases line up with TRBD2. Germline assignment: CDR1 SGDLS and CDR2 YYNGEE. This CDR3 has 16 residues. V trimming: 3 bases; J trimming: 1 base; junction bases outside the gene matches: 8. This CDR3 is CASSESPSGGTDTQYF. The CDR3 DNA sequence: TGTGCCAGCAGCGAGTCGCCTAGCGGAGGCACAGATACGCAGTATTTT.